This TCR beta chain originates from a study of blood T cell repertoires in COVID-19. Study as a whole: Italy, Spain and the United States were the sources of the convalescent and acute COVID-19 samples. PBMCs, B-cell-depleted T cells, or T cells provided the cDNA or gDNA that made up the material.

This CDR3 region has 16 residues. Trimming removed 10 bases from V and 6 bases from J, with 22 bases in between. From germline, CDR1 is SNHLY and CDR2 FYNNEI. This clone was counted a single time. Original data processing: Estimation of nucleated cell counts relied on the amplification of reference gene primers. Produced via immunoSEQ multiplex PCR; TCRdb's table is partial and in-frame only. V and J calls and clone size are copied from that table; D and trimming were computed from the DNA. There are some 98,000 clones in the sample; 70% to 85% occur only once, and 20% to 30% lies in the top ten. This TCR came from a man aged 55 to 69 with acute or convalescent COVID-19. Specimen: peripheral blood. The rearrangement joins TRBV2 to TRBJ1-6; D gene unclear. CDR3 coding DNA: TGTGCCACCTCGGGGAGCCGAGCCAGGATTAATTCACCCCTCCACTTT. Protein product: CATSGSRARINSPLHF. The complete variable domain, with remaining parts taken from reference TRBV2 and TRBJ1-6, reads EPEVTQTPSHQVTQMGQEVILRCVPISNHLYFYWYRQILGQKVEFLVSFYNNEISEKSEIFDDQFSVERPDGSNFTLKIRSTKLEDSAMYFCATSGSRARINSPLHFGNGTRLTVT.